The next 18 T cell receptor beta chains were all read from a single sample in a study of graft-versus-host responses after intestinal transplantation. These receptors have no identified antigens. Clones were sequenced by immunoSEQ multiplex PCR, and TCRdb holds only the in-frame ones, with some missing. The table lists about 90,000 clones, 75% to 95% of them singletons, with under 0.4% in the top ten. The material sequenced was unstimulated CD4+ T cells sorted from spleen or lymph node cells, taken before transplant. The receptors stem from a human donor who was the organ donor for an intestinal transplant.

The chain links TRBV28 to TRBJ2-3; TRBD2 matches 10 bases. Germline V gene data show CDR1 as MDHEN and CDR2 as SYDVKM. Germline trimming cut 6 bases from V and 2 bases from J; bases unmatched to any gene: 8. This CDR3 has 16 amino acids. The CDR3 loop is CASSANSGRVTDTQYF. The CDR3 DNA is TGTGCCAGCAGCGCAAACAGCGGGAGGGTCACAGATACGCAGTATTTT.

The chain joins TRBV7-3 to TRBJ2-3, with TRBD2 as a possible D gene (6 bases). Trimming removed 2 bases from V and 0 bases from J, with 18 bases in between. Germline V gene sequence: CDR1 SGHTA, CDR2 FQGTGA. This CDR3 is 18 amino acids long. The CDR3 sequence is CASSLGFSGDTSTDTQYF. As DNA, the CDR3 is TGTGCCAGCAGCTTAGGGTTTAGCGGAGATACTAGCACAGATACGCAGTATTTT.

This rearrangement joins TRBV25-1 to TRBJ1-1, with a possible D match to TRBD1 (5 bases). The V and J ends lost 4 bases and 5 bases respectively, with 17 bases between them. CDR1 is MGHDK and CDR2 is SYGVNS in the germline V gene. The CDR3 is 15 residues long. CDR3 DNA sequence: TGTGCCAGCAGTGGCGGGACTCACCGGGGGACTGAAGCTTTCTTT. Translated: CASSGGTHRGTEAFF.

The chain employs TRBV2 and TRBJ1-1; D possibly corresponds to TRBD1 (6 bases). The CDR3 has 14 residues. V was cut by 2 bases and J by 1 base, with 8 bases left in between. Germline V gene data show CDR1 as SNHLY and CDR2 as FYNNEI. This CDR3 is CASSEQGTNTEAFF. The CDR3 DNA sequence: TGTGCCAGCAGTGAACAGGGGACGAACACTGAAGCTTTCTTT.

The chain joins TRBV5-1 to TRBJ2-3, with TRBD2 identical over 13 bases. This CDR3 is built from 18 residues. V shed 2 bases and J 0 bases; nucleotides not matched to a gene: 6. Per germline, CDR1 SGHRS and CDR2 YFSETQ. CDR3 nucleotides: TGCGCCAGCAGCTTAAGACTAGCGGGGGGCACTAGCACAGATACGCAGTATTTT. The encoded protein is CASSLRLAGGTSTDTQYF.

This CDR3 is CASTSLRTGGNQPQHF. The CDR3 nucleotides are TGTGCCAGTACTAGCTTGAGGACAGGGGGCAATCAGCCCCAGCATTTT. This chain links TRBV19 with TRBJ1-5, with 9 bases fitting TRBD1. Losses at the gene ends were 7 bases for V and 2 bases for J; bases not matched to a gene: 9. Germline CDR1 LNHDA, CDR2 SQIVND (reference sequence). CDR3 size: 16 residues.

This chain uses TRBV28 with TRBJ1-5, with 10 nucleotides matching TRBD1. J lost 0 bases, V lost 6 bases, and 14 bases had no gene match. CDR3 length: 19 amino acids. Germline CDR1 MDHEN, CDR2 SYDVKM. The CDR3 spells CASRTSGQGTSYSNQPQHF. For the CDR3, the DNA is TGTGCCAGCAGGACCTCGGGACAGGGGACATCTTATAGCAATCAGCCCCAGCATTTT.

V usage is TRBV5-1 and J usage is TRBJ2-3, with a tentative D call TRBD2 (5 bases). Germline loops: CDR1 SGHRS, CDR2 YFSETQ. With 7 bases removed from V and 1 base from J, the gap between germline ends came to 7 bases. CDR3 length: 12 amino acids. DNA for the CDR3: TGCGCCAGCCGGCGGGGCACAGATACGCAGTATTTT. Its protein product is CASRRGTDTQYF. Filled out from reference TRBV5-1 and TRBJ2-3, the complete variable domain reads KAGVTQTPRYLIKTRGQQVTLSCSPISGHRSVSWYQQTPGQGLQFLFEYFSETQRNKGNFPGRFSGRQFSNSRSEMNVSTLELGDSALYLCASRRGTDTQYFGPGTRLTVL.

The rearrangement links TRBV29-1 to TRBJ2-3, with TRBD2 identical over 12 bases. CDR1 is SQVTM and CDR2 is ANQGSEA in the germline V gene. Trimming at V came to 6 bases and at J to 4 bases, leaving 8 bases not matched to a gene. The CDR3 contains 15 residues. The CDR3 coding sequence is TGCAGCGTCGCTTGGACTAGCGGGACGGCAGATACGCAGTATTTT. It translates to CSVAWTSGTADTQYF.

The rearrangement joins TRBV7-8 to TRBJ1-5; TRBD1 agrees at 9 bases. Germline CDR1 SGHVS, CDR2 FQNEAQ. Trimming removed 1 base from V and 6 bases from J; junction bases left unmatched: 1. This CDR3 comprises 14 residues. CDR3 sequence: CASSLGTGVQPQHF. The DNA of the CDR3 is TGTGCCAGCAGCTTAGGGACAGGGGTTCAGCCCCAGCATTTT.

This chain joins TRBV6-1 and TRBJ1-5, with D possibly being TRBD1 (6 bases). CDR1 and CDR2 (germline): MNHNS, SASEGT. The CDR3 consists of 13 residues. V lost 8 bases to trimming and J lost 4 bases, with 12 bases between them. The CDR3 DNA sequence: TGTGCCAGCTGGACAGTCGGTAATCAGCCCCAGCATTTT. Translating it yields CASWTVGNQPQHF.

This chain uses TRBV6-4 with TRBJ2-5, with D uncertain. V was cut by 10 bases and J by 0 bases, with 18 bases left in between. The CDR3 runs 15 residues. Per germline, CDR1 MRHNA and CDR2 SNTAGT. CDR3 residues: CAIALSPVYQETQYF. The DNA of the CDR3 is TGTGCCATAGCCCTTTCCCCCGTGTACCAAGAGACCCAGTACTTC.

The rearrangement joins TRBV28 to TRBJ2-7; 15 bases are a match to TRBD2. This CDR3 spans 16 amino acids. Germline CDR1 reads MDHEN; CDR2 reads SYDVKM. With V trimmed by 3 bases and J by 4 bases, 4 bases remained unmatched. In DNA form, the CDR3 reads TGTGCCAGCAGTTTGCTCGGGACTAGCGGGAGGTACGAGCAGTACTTC. The encoded protein is CASSLLGTSGRYEQYF.

The genes are TRBV29-1 and TRBJ1-1; D is uncertain. V lost 4 bases and J 3 bases, leaving 12 bases between the germline ends. The length of the CDR3 is 13 residues. Germline V gene sequence: CDR1 SQVTM, CDR2 ANQGSEA. CDR3 sequence: CSVAVGLYTEAFF. Here the CDR3 DNA reads TGCAGCGTTGCGGTGGGCTTGTACACTGAAGCTTTCTTT.

This clone was recorded a few times. This rearrangement joins TRBV6-5 to TRBJ1-4, with 8 nucleotides matching TRBD1. The V gene's germline CDR1 is MNHEY and CDR2 SVGAGI. This CDR3 is 13 amino acids long. Unmatched junction bases numbered 9, after V lost 6 bases and J lost 12 bases. In DNA, the CDR3 is TGTGCCAGCAGGTACAGGGGGAAAGTAGAACTGTTTTTT. Protein product: CASRYRGKVELFF.

This chain connects TRBV27 to TRBJ1-4; a possible D gene is TRBD1 (5 bases). Germline V gene data show CDR1 as MNHEY and CDR2 as SMNVEV (reference sequence). The CDR3 has 15 residues. V lost 2 bases and J lost 8, with 15 bases in between. This CDR3 is CASSLTRWGGEKLFF. Here the CDR3 DNA reads TGTGCCAGCAGTTTAACCCGCTGGGGGGGAGAAAAACTGTTTTTT.

The CDR3 nucleotides read TGTGCCAGCAGCTTAAGCTCCGGGACTTTAGCCAAAAACATTCAGTACTTC. It codes for CASSLSSGTLAKNIQYF. The chain carries TRBV7-2 and TRBJ2-4; D possibly corresponds to TRBD2 (6 bases). Germline V CDR1 and CDR2: SGHTA, FQGNSA. V lost 2 bases, J lost 0 bases, and 14 bases lay in between. The CDR3 is 17 residues long. Looking up the rest from reference TRBV7-2 and TRBJ2-4 gives the full variable domain: GAGVSQSPSNKVTEKGKDVELRCDPISGHTALYWYRQSLGQGLEFLIYFQGNSAPDKSGLPSDRFSAERTGGSVSTLTIQRTQQEDSAVYLCASSLSSGTLAKNIQYFGAGTRLSVL.

The chain couples TRBV9 to TRBJ2-3, with 14 positions matching TRBD2. V lost 3 bases and J lost 3; bases outside the gene matches: 12. Germline CDR1 is SGDLS and CDR2 is YYNGEE. The CDR3 is 19 residues long. DNA of the CDR3: TGTGCCAGCAGCGCCCTTGGGACTAGCGGGAGTGTTAGGACAGATACGCAGTATTTT. Encoded protein: CASSALGTSGSVRTDTQYF.